This T cell receptor (beta chain) was obtained from a study of shared clonotypes between healthy human individuals. Using immunoSEQ multiplex PCR, the repertoire was profiled, and TCRdb retains in-frame clones only, with some absent. Of millions of clones listed, about 92% are singletons. The CDR3 runs to 16 residues. V dropped 3 bases and J dropped 4; count of bases not matched to a gene: 10. Germline V CDR1 and CDR2: MDHEN, SYDVKM. The naive CD8 fraction comprised CD45RO-negative cells positively selected for CCR7 and excluded terminally differentiated effector memory CD45RA+ cells. Sequenced sample: naive CD8+ T cells from PBMCs. The sequence was obtained from a man between 18 and 35 years old in good health. Some clones in this sample may be carry-over from other donors' samples. The chain employs TRBV28 and TRBJ1-2; 8 bases are a match to TRBD1. CDR3 in DNA: TGTGCCAGCAGTTTGGGGTTAGACAGGGGCTTCTATGGCTACACCTTC. Its translation is CASSLGLDRGFYGYTF.